This entry describes one T cell receptor (beta chain). The sample is drawn from a study of blood T cells in healthy people across ages. A sample-barcoded 5' primer and a J-beta primer mix were used in a second PCR of about 6 to 11 cycles. MiXCR was run by TCRdb on the 5' RACE reads, yielding one entry per CDR3 protein. The sample consists of more than 1,400,000 distinct CDR3 sequences, around two fifths of them appearing once. The CDR3 extends over 15 amino acids. The V gene lost 4 bases and the J gene lost 0 bases, with 10 bases spanning the gap. Germline assignment: CDR1 SQVTM and CDR2 ANQGSEA. This chain uses TRBV29-1 with TRBJ2-6; weak D call: TRBD2 (6 bases). The sequence was collected from a woman aged 18-29 years in good health. Sequenced: blood. The CDR3 here is CSVAGTYSGANVLTF. The CDR3 DNA reads TGCAGCGTTGCGGGGACTTACTCTGGGGCCAACGTCCTGACTTTC.